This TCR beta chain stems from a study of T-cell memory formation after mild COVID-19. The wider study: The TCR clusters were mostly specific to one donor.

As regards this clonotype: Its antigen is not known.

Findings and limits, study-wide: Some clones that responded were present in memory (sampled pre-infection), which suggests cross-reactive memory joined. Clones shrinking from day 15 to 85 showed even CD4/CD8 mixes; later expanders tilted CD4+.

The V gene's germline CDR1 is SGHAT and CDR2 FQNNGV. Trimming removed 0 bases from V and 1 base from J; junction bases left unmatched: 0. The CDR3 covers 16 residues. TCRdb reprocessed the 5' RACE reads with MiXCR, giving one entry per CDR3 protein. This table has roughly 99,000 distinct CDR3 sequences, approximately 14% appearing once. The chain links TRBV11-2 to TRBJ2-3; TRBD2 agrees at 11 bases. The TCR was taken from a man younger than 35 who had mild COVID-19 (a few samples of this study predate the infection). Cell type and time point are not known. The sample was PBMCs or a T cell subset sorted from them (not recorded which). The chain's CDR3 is CASSLEGLAGTDTQYF. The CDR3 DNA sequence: TGTGCCAGCAGCTTAGAGGGACTAGCGGGCACAGATACGCAGTATTTT.